These T cell receptor beta chains were read from a single sample in a study of T cell repertoires in cytomegalovirus infection. Each CDR3 protein is one row after TCRdb ran MiXCR on the reads. The table lists about 900,000 distinct CDR3 sequences, 30% to 40% of them singletons. These receptors' targets are unknown. The sample in question was cultured CD8+ T cells from PBMCs, obtained from culture after CMV antigen stimulation. The receptor source for this set is a human donor in good health (CMV status not recorded). Some clones in this sample may be carry-over from other donors' samples. Both conserved end residues are part of each CDR3. D genes are given only for firm matches. Not all rows give a size; the values are once, few, many and, for expanded clones, a class.

clone_size	v_call	j_call	d_call	cdr3_nt	cdr3_aa
.	TRBV29-1	TRBJ2-3	.	TGCAGCGTTGAAGATCCGACTAGTCCCGGCCCCACAGATACGCAGTATTTT	CSVEDPTSPGPTDTQYF
few	TRBV12-3/TRBV12-4	TRBJ1-3	.	TGTGCCAGCAGTTCCGTGCGGTTAAGAAACACCATATATTTT	CASSSVRLRNTIYF
many	TRBV7-2	TRBJ1-6	.	TGTGCCAGCAGCCTCTCGCAGGGCGTGGGCTATAATTCACCCCTCCACTTT	CASSLSQGVGYNSPLHF
.	TRBV7-9	TRBJ1-1	.	TGTGCCAGCAGCTTAGATTTCCAGAACACTGAAGCTTTCTTT	CASSLDFQNTEAFF
many	TRBV4-1	TRBJ2-5	TRBD1	TGCGCCAGCAGCCAAGTGGAGCAGGGGGAAGAGACCCAGTACTTC	CASSQVEQGEETQYF
few	TRBV19	TRBJ1-5	.	TGTGCCAGTAGTTGGGAGGGGCGTTACTATGATCAGCCCCAGCATTTT	CASSWEGRYYDQPQHF
.	TRBV7-9	TRBJ2-7	.	TGTGCCAGCAGCCCCCAAGGAGGGTACGAGCAGTACTTC	CASSPQGGYEQYF
.	TRBV19	TRBJ1-1	TRBD1	TGTGCCAGTAGTATCGGGACAGCCAGTGAAGCTTTCTTT	CASSIGTASEAFF
few	TRBV9	TRBJ1-4	.	TGTGCCAGCAGAGCCTCAGGGGAAACTAATGAAAAACTGTTTTTT	CASRASGETNEKLFF
.	TRBV7-9	TRBJ2-5	TRBD2	TGTGCCAGCAGCTCATCACAGGGGACTAGCGGGGTGTGGGAGACCCAGTACTTC	CASSSSQGTSGVWETQYF
.	TRBV29-1	TRBJ2-3	.	TGCAGCGTACAACGACAAGATACGCAGTATTTT	CSVQRQDTQYF
.	TRBV6-6	TRBJ2-2	.	TGTGCCAGCAGTTACTCGAAAGCGAACACCGGGGAGCTGTTTTTT	CASSYSKANTGELFF
few	TRBV19	TRBJ2-7	TRBD2	TGTGCCAGTTCGGAGTCTCCTAGCGGGGCTAGCTCCTACGAGCAGTACTTC	CASSESPSGASSYEQYF
many	TRBV12-3/TRBV12-4	TRBJ1-5	.	TGTGCCAGCAGTTTGGGTCAGGGGCCCTTTATAGCCCAGCATTTT	CASSLGQGPFIAQHF
many	TRBV24-1	TRBJ2-1	TRBD1	TGTGCCACCAGTGCGACAGGGGGCTATGAGCAGTTCTTC	CATSATGGYEQFF
few	TRBV7-9	TRBJ2-5	.	TGTGCCAGCAGCTGGGAAGAGACCCAGTACTTC	CASSWEETQYF
once	TRBV7-9	TRBJ1-1	.	TGTGCCAGCAGCCCCCCCGGGGGGCCGGAGGTGAACACTGAAGCTTTCTTT	CASSPPGGPEVNTEAFF
.	TRBV6-5	TRBJ2-3	TRBD2	TGTGCCAGCAGACCGGGGGGGGGAGATACGCAGTATTTT	CASRPGGGDTQYF
.	TRBV27	TRBJ1-6	.	TGTGCCAGCAGTTTAATCCCAGTGGCAGGTCAGGGTTCACCCCTCCACTTT	CASSLIPVAGQGSPLHF
many	TRBV7-8	TRBJ2-1	.	TGTGCCAGCAGCTTAGCTGAAAACGGTTACAATGAGCAGTTCTTC	CASSLAENGYNEQFF
.	TRBV2	TRBJ2-5	.	TGTGCCAGCCAGGGAAAAGAGACCCAGTACTTC	CASQGKETQYF
.	TRBV6-6	TRBJ2-7	TRBD1	TGTGCCAGCAGTTATCCCGACAGGGATTACGAGCAGTACTTC	CASSYPDRDYEQYF
.	TRBV28	TRBJ2-1	TRBD2	TGTGCCAGCAGTGTGAGCGGGGGGGCGATCAATGAGCAGTTCTTC	CASSVSGGAINEQFF
.	TRBV7-6	TRBJ1-1	.	TGTGCCAGCAGCGGAGGACCTTGGGGCACTGAAGCTTTCTTT	CASSGGPWGTEAFF
few	TRBV12-5	TRBJ1-1	.	TGTGCTAGTGGTCCTGCCGCGAACACTGAAGCTTTCTTT	CASGPAANTEAFF
few	TRBV19	TRBJ1-6	TRBD1	TGTGCCAGTAGTGACTGGGACAGGGGGTTTGATTCACCCCTCCACTTT	CASSDWDRGFDSPLHF
few	TRBV5-6	TRBJ2-5	TRBD2	TGTGCCAGCAGCTCCGGGACTAGTGGAGTAACCCAGTACTTC	CASSSGTSGVTQYF
few	TRBV6-2/TRBV6-3	TRBJ1-2	.	TGTGCCAGCAGTCCTGGTTTTTCCGGCTACACCTTC	CASSPGFSGYTF
few	TRBV6-1	TRBJ2-3	.	TGTGCCAGCAAATTCCTAGAAGAAGATACGCAGTATTTT	CASKFLEEDTQYF
.	TRBV4-2	TRBJ2-3	.	TGTGCCAGCAGCCAAGGTCTTGGTTCTGGCACAGATACGCAGTATTTT	CASSQGLGSGTDTQYF
.	TRBV2	TRBJ2-1	.	TGTGCCAGCACCGAACGAAGCCCCCTCTACAATGAGCAGTTCTTC	CASTERSPLYNEQFF
.	TRBV28	TRBJ2-2	.	TGTGCCAGCAGTATGGCCACCGGGGAGCTGTTTTTT	CASSMATGELFF
few	TRBV11-3	TRBJ2-1	.	TGTGCCAGCAGCCCTTCACGGAGAGGGGAGCAGTTCTTC	CASSPSRRGEQFF